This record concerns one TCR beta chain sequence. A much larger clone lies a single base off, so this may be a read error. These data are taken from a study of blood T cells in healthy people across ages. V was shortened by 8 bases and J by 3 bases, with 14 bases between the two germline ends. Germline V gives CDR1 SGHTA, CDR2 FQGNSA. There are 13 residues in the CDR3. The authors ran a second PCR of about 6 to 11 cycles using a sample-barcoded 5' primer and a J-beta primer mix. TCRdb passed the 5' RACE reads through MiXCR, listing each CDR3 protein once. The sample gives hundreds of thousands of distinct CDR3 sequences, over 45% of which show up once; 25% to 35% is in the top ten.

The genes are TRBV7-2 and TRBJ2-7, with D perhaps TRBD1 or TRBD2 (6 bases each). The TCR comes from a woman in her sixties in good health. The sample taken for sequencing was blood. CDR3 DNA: TGTGCCAGCGGCACACAGGGAGGCTACGAGCAGTACTTC. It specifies CASGTQGGYEQYF.